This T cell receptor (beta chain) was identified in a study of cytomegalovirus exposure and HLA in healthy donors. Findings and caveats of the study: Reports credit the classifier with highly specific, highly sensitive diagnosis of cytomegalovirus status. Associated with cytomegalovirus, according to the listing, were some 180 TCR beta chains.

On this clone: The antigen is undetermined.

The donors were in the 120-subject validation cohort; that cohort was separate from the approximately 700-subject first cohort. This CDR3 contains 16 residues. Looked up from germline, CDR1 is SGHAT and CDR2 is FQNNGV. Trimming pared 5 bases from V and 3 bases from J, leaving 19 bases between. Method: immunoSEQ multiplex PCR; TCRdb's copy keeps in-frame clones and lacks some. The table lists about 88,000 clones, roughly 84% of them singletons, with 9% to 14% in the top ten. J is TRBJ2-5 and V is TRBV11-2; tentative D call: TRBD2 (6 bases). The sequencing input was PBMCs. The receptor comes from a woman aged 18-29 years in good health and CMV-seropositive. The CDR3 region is CASSPRRGRDEETQYF. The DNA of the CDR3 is TGTGCCAGCAGCCCTAGGCGGGGCAGGGATGAAGAGACCCAGTACTTC.